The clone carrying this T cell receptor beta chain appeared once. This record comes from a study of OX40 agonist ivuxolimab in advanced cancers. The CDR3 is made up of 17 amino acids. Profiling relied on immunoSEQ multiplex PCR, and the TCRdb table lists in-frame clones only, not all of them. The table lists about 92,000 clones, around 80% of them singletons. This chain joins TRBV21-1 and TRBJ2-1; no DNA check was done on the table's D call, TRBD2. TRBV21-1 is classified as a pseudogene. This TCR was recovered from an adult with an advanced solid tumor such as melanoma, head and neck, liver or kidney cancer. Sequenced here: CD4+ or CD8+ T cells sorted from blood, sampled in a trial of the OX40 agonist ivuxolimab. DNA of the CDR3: TGTGCCAGCAGCAAACTCGGCGGGACGGCCTGCTACAATGAGCAGTTCTTC. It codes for CASSKLGGTACYNEQFF.